The rows below give T cell receptor beta chains drawn from one sample of a study of shared T cell receptors in the human thymus. Profiling relied on immunoSEQ multiplex PCR, and the TCRdb table lists in-frame clones only, not all of them. The table records about 380,000 clones, just under 95% of them present only once. Specimen: thymocytes. The origin of the receptors is a human donor. Both conserved end residues are part of each CDR3. D genes are given only for firm matches. Clone size is given for some rows only: seen once, a few or many times, or a class if the clone is expanded.

v_call: TRBV2; clone_size: once; d_call: NA; j_call: TRBJ2-7; cdr3_aa: CASSEAVGYEQYF; cdr3_nt: TGTGCCAGCAGTGAAGCGGTGGGTTACGAGCAGTACTTC
v_call: TRBV6-1; clone_size: NA; d_call: NA; j_call: TRBJ2-7; cdr3_aa: CASRDGVSYEQYF; cdr3_nt: TGTGCCAGCAGGGACGGAGTCTCCTACGAGCAGTACTTC
v_call: TRBV11-2; clone_size: NA; d_call: NA; j_call: TRBJ2-3; cdr3_aa: CASSRSQVTDTQYF; cdr3_nt: TGTGCCAGCAGCCGGTCGCAGGTCACAGATACGCAGTATTTT
v_call: TRBV5-1; clone_size: NA; d_call: NA; j_call: TRBJ1-5; cdr3_aa: CASSQRHDYQPQHF; cdr3_nt: TGCGCCAGCAGCCAAAGACACGATTATCAGCCCCAGCATTTT
v_call: TRBV7-9; clone_size: NA; d_call: NA; j_call: TRBJ2-5; cdr3_aa: CASSPKTAKETQYF; cdr3_nt: TGTGCCAGCAGCCCTAAGACTGCGAAAGAGACCCAGTACTTC
v_call: TRBV28; clone_size: NA; d_call: TRBD1; j_call: TRBJ1-1; cdr3_aa: CASSSWTGLNTEAFF; cdr3_nt: TGTGCCAGCAGTTCCTGGACAGGGTTAAACACTGAAGCTTTCTTT
v_call: TRBV25-1; clone_size: NA; d_call: NA; j_call: TRBJ2-5; cdr3_aa: CASSEYGGETQYF; cdr3_nt: TGTGCCAGCAGTGAATATGGAGGGGAGACCCAGTACTTC
v_call: TRBV6-5; clone_size: NA; d_call: TRBD2; j_call: TRBJ2-1; cdr3_aa: CASSRTSGEQFF; cdr3_nt: TGTGCCAGCAGCCGGACTAGCGGTGAGCAGTTCTTC
v_call: TRBV7-9; clone_size: NA; d_call: NA; j_call: TRBJ2-2; cdr3_aa: CASSLAPPGTDTGELFF; cdr3_nt: TGTGCCAGCAGCTTAGCGCCGCCGGGGACGGACACCGGGGAGCTGTTTTTT
v_call: TRBV28; clone_size: NA; d_call: TRBD2; j_call: TRBJ2-1; cdr3_aa: CASSLGTSYNEQFF; cdr3_nt: TGTGCCAGCAGTTTAGGGACTAGCTACAATGAGCAGTTCTTC
v_call: TRBV2; clone_size: NA; d_call: NA; j_call: TRBJ1-4; cdr3_aa: CASIGGKEENEKLFF; cdr3_nt: TGTGCCAGCATAGGAGGAAAAGAGGAAAATGAAAAACTGTTTTTT
v_call: TRBV11-3; clone_size: NA; d_call: NA; j_call: TRBJ2-2; cdr3_aa: CASSLARPNTGELFF; cdr3_nt: TGTGCCAGCAGCTTAGCTCGACCCAACACCGGGGAGCTGTTTTTT
v_call: TRBV5-6; clone_size: NA; d_call: NA; j_call: TRBJ2-4; cdr3_aa: CASSQYKARNIQYF; cdr3_nt: TGTGCCAGCAGCCAATACAAGGCTAGAAACATTCAGTACTTC
v_call: TRBV19; clone_size: NA; d_call: TRBD2; j_call: TRBJ2-1; cdr3_aa: CASSGTSGYNEQFF; cdr3_nt: TGTGCCAGTTCCGGGACTAGCGGCTACAATGAGCAGTTCTTC
v_call: TRBV11-2; clone_size: NA; d_call: TRBD2; j_call: TRBJ2-1; cdr3_aa: CASSLAREVRFF; cdr3_nt: TGTGCCAGCAGCTTAGCACGGGAGGTTCGGTTCTTC
v_call: TRBV28; clone_size: NA; d_call: NA; j_call: TRBJ1-4; cdr3_aa: CASSFGVNSEEKLFF; cdr3_nt: TGTGCCAGCAGTTTTGGGGTGAATTCCGAGGAAAAACTGTTTTTT
v_call: TRBV27; clone_size: NA; d_call: NA; j_call: TRBJ2-1; cdr3_aa: CASSTGLYNEQFF; cdr3_nt: TGTGCCAGCAGCACGGGACTCTACAATGAGCAGTTCTTC
v_call: TRBV4-2; clone_size: NA; d_call: TRBD1; j_call: TRBJ2-7; cdr3_aa: CASSPLHQDRALGQYF; cdr3_nt: TGTGCCAGCAGCCCCCTCCATCAGGACAGGGCCCTTGGGCAGTACTTC
v_call: TRBV29-1; clone_size: NA; d_call: NA; j_call: TRBJ1-1; cdr3_aa: CSVFGGAEGATEAFF; cdr3_nt: TGCAGCGTTTTTGGGGGGGCCGAAGGGGCGACTGAAGCTTTCTTT
v_call: TRBV28; clone_size: NA; d_call: TRBD2; j_call: TRBJ2-5; cdr3_aa: CASRGSASGRAQEGKTQYF; cdr3_nt: TGTGCCAGCAGGGGCTCGGCTAGCGGGAGGGCCCAGGAAGGAAAGACCCAGTACTTC
v_call: TRBV19; clone_size: once; d_call: NA; j_call: TRBJ1-4; cdr3_aa: CASSFPRPNTLPDEKLFF; cdr3_nt: TGTGCCAGTAGTTTCCCGCGTCCGAATACACTACCCGATGAAAAACTGTTTTTT
v_call: TRBV9; clone_size: NA; d_call: NA; j_call: TRBJ1-3; cdr3_aa: CASSVAGPVARNTIYF; cdr3_nt: TGTGCCAGCAGCGTAGCCGGACCCGTGGCTAGAAACACCATATATTTT
v_call: TRBV4-1; clone_size: NA; d_call: TRBD2; j_call: TRBJ2-1; cdr3_aa: CASSQDRRAGDNTPSYNEQFF; cdr3_nt: TGCGCCAGCAGCCAAGATCGGAGAGCGGGAGACAACACCCCTTCCTACAATGAGCAGTTCTTC
v_call: TRBV5-6; clone_size: NA; d_call: NA; j_call: TRBJ2-5; cdr3_aa: CASSLRLRVQETQYF; cdr3_nt: TGTGCCAGCAGCTTGAGGTTGCGGGTACAAGAGACCCAGTACTTC
v_call: TRBV27; clone_size: NA; d_call: TRBD1; j_call: TRBJ1-2; cdr3_aa: CASSPTGGVGYTF; cdr3_nt: TGTGCCAGCAGTCCGACAGGGGGCGTTGGCTACACCTTC
v_call: TRBV19; clone_size: NA; d_call: NA; j_call: TRBJ1-3; cdr3_aa: CASRGQGSLSGNTIYF; cdr3_nt: TGTGCCAGTAGGGGCCAGGGCAGCCTCTCTGGAAACACCATATATTTT
v_call: TRBV7-9; clone_size: once; d_call: TRBD2; j_call: TRBJ2-3; cdr3_aa: CASSRSLAGLAGEDTQYF; cdr3_nt: TGTGCCAGCAGCCGGTCGCTCGCGGGACTAGCGGGAGAAGATACGCAGTATTTT
v_call: TRBV11-2; clone_size: once; d_call: TRBD1; j_call: TRBJ1-2; cdr3_aa: CASSETGGYTF; cdr3_nt: TGTGCCAGCAGCGAGACAGGGGGCTACACCTTC
v_call: TRBV5-8; clone_size: NA; d_call: TRBD1; j_call: TRBJ1-2; cdr3_aa: CASSLSEGQGSAANYGYTF; cdr3_nt: TGTGCCAGCAGCTTGTCCGAGGGACAGGGTTCGGCCGCTAACTATGGCTACACCTTC